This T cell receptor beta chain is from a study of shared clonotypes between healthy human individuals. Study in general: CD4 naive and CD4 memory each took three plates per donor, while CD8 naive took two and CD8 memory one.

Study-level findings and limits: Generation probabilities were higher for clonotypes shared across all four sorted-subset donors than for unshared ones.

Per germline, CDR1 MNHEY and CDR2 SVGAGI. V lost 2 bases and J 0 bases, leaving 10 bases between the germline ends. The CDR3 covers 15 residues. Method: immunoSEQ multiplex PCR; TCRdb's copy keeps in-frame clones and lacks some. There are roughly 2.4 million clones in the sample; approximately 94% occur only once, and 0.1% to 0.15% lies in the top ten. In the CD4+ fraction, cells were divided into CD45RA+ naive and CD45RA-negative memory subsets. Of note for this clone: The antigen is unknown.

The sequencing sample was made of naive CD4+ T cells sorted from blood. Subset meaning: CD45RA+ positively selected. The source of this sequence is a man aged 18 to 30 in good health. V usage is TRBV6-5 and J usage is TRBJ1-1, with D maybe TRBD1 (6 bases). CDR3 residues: CASSYVGGLNTEAFF. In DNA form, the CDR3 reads TGTGCCAGCAGTTACGTGGGGGGCTTGAACACTGAAGCTTTCTTT.